The text below deals with one TCR beta chain. Its target is unknown. CDR3 length: 14 amino acids. Trimming took 0 bases from V and 4 from J, leaving 8 bases between them. CDR1 is LGHNA and CDR2 is YSLEER in the germline V gene. This entry is derived from a study of cytotoxic CD8 clonotypes in ibrutinib-treated CLL. Overall study: Response samples were obtained once patients had received a median around 12 months of treatment, range 6 to 36. Study-level points and caveats: Shared public clonotypes were rare, and on treatment they either got smaller or stayed the same.

Profiled with immunoSEQ multiplex PCR; TCRdb holds only in-frame clones, not every one. Seen here are roughly 56,000 clones, around 68% observed once, and the top ten hold 40% to 45%. The V gene is TRBV4-3, the J gene TRBJ2-3, with D maybe TRBD1 (6 bases). This clonotype was sampled from a human donor with chronic lymphocytic leukemia. Sequencing used PBMCs, obtained after 12 months of ibrutinib treatment. The DNA of the CDR3 is TGCGCCAGCAGCCAAGATGGGGGCGCAGATACGCAGTATTTT. Protein sequence: CASSQDGGADTQYF.